This passage covers 27 T cell receptor beta chains from one sample sequenced in a study of blood T cell repertoires in COVID-19. TCRdb keeps only in-frame clones here, not all; method: immunoSEQ multiplex PCR. The sample lists under 150,000 clones; 86% were seen once. The sequenced material came from PBMCs or T cells enriched from blood (not recorded which). These receptors came from a woman aged 50 to 60 who had recovered from COVID-19.

This clone occurred a few times. The chain employs TRBV12-3 or TRBV12-4 and TRBJ1-2, with 9 positions matching TRBD1. V was clipped by 7 bases and J by 5 bases; unmatched bases: 5. CDR3 length equals 13 residues. CDR3 protein: CASKQGAGYGYTF. In DNA form, the CDR3 reads TGTGCCAGCAAACAGGGGGCAGGATATGGCTACACCTTC.

This chain joins TRBV10-1 and TRBJ2-2; 12 positions agree with TRBD2. Losses at the gene ends were 8 bases for V and 5 bases for J; bases not matched to a gene: 12. Per the germline V gene, CDR1 is WNHNN and CDR2 is SYGVQD (reference sequence). This CDR3 has 17 residues. The chain's CDR3 is CASGTSGLDPRTGELFF. CDR3 nucleotide sequence: TGCGCCAGCGGGACTAGCGGGCTCGATCCCCGAACCGGGGAGCTGTTTTTT.

V usage is TRBV5-4 and J usage is TRBJ1-1; D may be TRBD1 (5 bases). This CDR3 region has 13 residues. The germline V gene encodes CDR1 SGHNT and CDR2 YYREEE (reference sequence). V was pared by 4 bases and J by 1 base, with 8 bases between. CDR3 in DNA: TGTGCCAGCAGCCCGACAGCGAACACTGAAGCTTTCTTT. It is translated as CASSPTANTEAFF.

The chain employs TRBV24-1 and TRBJ2-2; 11 bases match TRBD2. V was pared by 1 base and J by 4 bases, with 7 bases of the junction left unmatched. In germline, CDR1 is KGHDR, CDR2 SFDVKD. The CDR3 consists of 18 residues. The CDR3 DNA reads as TGTGCCACCAGTGATTTTCCTAGCGGGGGGCCTTTCACCGGGGAGCTGTTTTTT. Translated, it gives CATSDFPSGGPFTGELFF.

The chain uses TRBV7-9 and TRBJ1-2; D unresolved. CDR3 length: 15 amino acids. In germline, CDR1 is SEHNR, CDR2 FQNEAQ (reference sequence). Trimming removed 1 base at V and 2 bases at J, with 11 bases between. This chain's CDR3 is CASSLEESLNYGYTF. DNA of the CDR3: TGTGCCAGCAGCTTAGAGGAGAGCCTAAACTATGGCTACACCTTC.

The V call is TRBV10-3, the J call TRBJ2-2, with D possibly matching TRBD1 (5 bases). The V gene's germline CDR1 is ENHRY and CDR2 SYGVKD. V lost 1 base and J 0 bases, leaving 6 bases between the germline ends. The CDR3 is 15 residues long. The CDR3 DNA sequence: TGTGCCATCAGTGAGTTGACAGCGAACACCGGGGAGCTGTTTTTT. It yields the protein CAISELTANTGELFF.

The V and J genes are TRBV7-2 and TRBJ2-5; 8 bases line up with TRBD2. Germline V gene lookup returns CDR1 SGHTA and CDR2 FQGNSA. The CDR3 totals 17 residues. With V trimmed by 0 bases and J by 1 base, 7 bases remained unmatched. CDR3: CASSLASSGYIQETQYF. The CDR3 bases are TGTGCCAGCAGCTTAGCGTCTAGCGGGTACATCCAAGAGACCCAGTACTTC.

There are a few counts of this clone. DNA of the CDR3: TGCGCCAGCAACCGGGACTCTCTTCCCTACGAGCAGTACTTC. It encodes CASNRDSLPYEQYF. The chain carries TRBV5-1 and TRBJ2-7; perhaps TRBD2 as D (6 bases). In germline, CDR1 is SGHRS, CDR2 YFSETQ. The CDR3 is made up of 14 amino acids. Trimming removed 6 bases at V and 2 bases at J, with 15 bases between.

V is TRBV5-5 and J is TRBJ2-2; D may be TRBD2 (6 bases). The CDR3 loop spans 15 amino acids. The germline V and J ends were trimmed by 2 bases and 0 bases, with 8 bases remaining between them. CDR1 and CDR2 from the germline V gene are SGHKS and YYEKEE (reference sequence). The CDR3 loop reads CASSFWGANTGELFF. CDR3 DNA: TGTGCCAGCAGCTTCTGGGGGGCGAACACCGGGGAGCTGTTTTTT. Looking up the rest from reference TRBV5-5 and TRBJ2-2 gives the full variable domain: DAGVTQSPTHLIKTRGQQVTLRCSPISGHKSVSWYQQVLGQGPQFIFQYYEKEERGRGNFPDRFSARQFPNYSSELNVNALLLGDSALYLCASSFWGANTGELFFGEGSRLTVL.

This clone was counted a few times. CDR3 DNA sequence: TGTGCCAGCAGCGTGGGACAGGCCGCTTTGAACACTGAAGCTTTCTTT. The encoded protein is CASSVGQAALNTEAFF. The chain carries TRBV11-3 and TRBJ1-1; TRBD1 matches at 8 bases. Germline lookup yields CDR1 SGHNT and CDR2 YENEEA. V dropped 5 bases and J dropped 0; count of bases not matched to a gene: 8. This CDR3 region has 16 residues.

J is TRBJ2-5 and V is TRBV7-3, with 12 bases fitting TRBD2. The trim removed 5 bases at V and 5 bases at J, leaving 15 bases unmatched. Germline V gene data show CDR1 as SGHTA and CDR2 as FQGTGA. The CDR3 covers 18 residues. CDR3 in amino acids: CASSPFGLAGRSWETQYF. The DNA of the CDR3 is TGTGCCAGCAGCCCGTTCGGACTAGCGGGGCGGAGTTGGGAGACCCAGTACTTC.

This clone was seen only once. The chain has TRBV3-1 (or the pseudogene TRBV3-2) and TRBJ1-2; 7 bases agree with TRBD1. This CDR3 comprises 16 residues. The ends lost 4 bases at V and 4 bases at J; junction bases unmatched: 12. The V gene's germline CDR1 is LGHDT and CDR2 YNNKEL (reference sequence). The CDR3 DNA reads TGTGCCAGCAGCCCAGGGGGGCAGAGAATCACCTATGGCTACACCTTC. Protein product: CASSPGGQRITYGYTF.

The rearrangement links TRBV6-5 to TRBJ2-5; perhaps TRBD2 as D (5 bases). V was clipped by 8 bases and J by 5 bases, with 15 bases between them. The CDR3 is 13 residues long. Germline values: CDR1 MNHEY, CDR2 SVGAGI. DNA of the CDR3: TGTGCCAGCCGCCGAAAGAGGGCGGAGACCCAGTACTTC. Its translation is CASRRKRAETQYF.

This chain connects TRBV27 to TRBJ2-3, with D unresolved. Trimming cost V 6 bases and J 2 bases, with 15 bases left between them. CDR1 MNHEY and CDR2 SMNVEV come from the germline V gene (reference sequence). The CDR3 covers 15 residues. The CDR3: CASSLRPGFTDTQYF. CDR3 nucleotides: TGTGCCAGCAGCCTACGTCCAGGCTTCACAGATACGCAGTATTTT.

The rearrangement links TRBV19 to TRBJ1-2; 8 bases agree with TRBD1. The CDR3 spans 16 residues. The V and J ends lost 7 bases and 2 bases, in that order; junction bases with no gene match: 12. CDR1 and CDR2 from the germline V gene are LNHDA and SQIVND (reference sequence). The DNA of the CDR3 is TGTGCCAGTACCTACAGGGGGGACCCACCGAACTATGGCTACACCTTC. Amino acid sequence: CASTYRGDPPNYGYTF.

This chain joins TRBV6-2 or TRBV6-3 and TRBJ1-1; no clear D gene. V lost 2 bases and J 3 bases, leaving 4 bases between the germline ends. The CDR3 is made up of 12 amino acids. In germline, CDR1 is MNHEY, CDR2 SVGEGT. The CDR3 coding sequence is TGTGCCAGCAGTTACCGGGACACTGAAGCTTTCTTT. Its translation is CASSYRDTEAFF.

The rearrangement joins TRBV4-1 to TRBJ2-6, with TRBD1 matching over 8 bases. CDR3 size: 14 residues. Germline lookup yields CDR1 MGHRA and CDR2 YSYEKL. The V segment lost 6 bases and the J segment 4 bases; nucleotides outside the gene matches: 2. In DNA form, the CDR3 reads TGCGCCAGCAGGGACAGGGACGGGGCCAACGTCCTGACTTTC. Translated: CASRDRDGANVLTF.

The CDR3 sequence: CASSPRAGQNEQYF. The DNA of the CDR3 is TGTGCCAGCAGCCCTAGGGCAGGGCAAAACGAGCAGTACTTC. The chain joins TRBV7-8 to TRBJ2-7, with TRBD1 as a possible D gene (5 bases). V was cut by 5 bases and J by 5 bases, with 16 bases left in between. CDR1 and CDR2 (germline): SGHVS, FQNEAQ. The CDR3 spans 14 residues.

In this sample, this clone turned up once. The J gene is TRBJ2-2, the V gene TRBV10-3, with D perhaps TRBD2 (6 bases). V was cut by 6 bases and J by 1 base, with 15 bases left in between. Germline CDR1 reads ENHRY; CDR2 reads SYGVKD. The CDR3 has 16 residues. The CDR3 sequence: CAISPGRSWNTGELFF. The CDR3 DNA reads as TGTGCCATCAGCCCGGGGAGGAGTTGGAACACCGGGGAGCTGTTTTTT.

This clone has just a few counts. The genes are TRBV6-1 and TRBJ1-6; tentative D call: TRBD1 (5 bases). The CDR3 spans 16 residues. V lost 2 bases and J 7 bases, leaving 15 bases between the germline ends. The germline gives CDR1 MNHNS, CDR2 SASEGT. CDR3 sequence: CASSEFKGSTNSPLHF. Here the CDR3 DNA reads TGTGCCAGCAGTGAATTTAAGGGGTCCACCAATTCACCCCTCCACTTT.

The chain is built from TRBV5-4 and TRBJ2-7; D remains ambiguous. The CDR3 sequence is 13 residues long. The germline gives CDR1 SGHNT, CDR2 YYREEE (reference sequence). Trimming took off 0 bases at V and 3 bases at J, with 7 bases between the two ends. Here the CDR3 DNA reads TGTGCCAGCAGCTTGGACCAGGACTACGAGCAGTACTTC. This translates into CASSLDQDYEQYF.

This chain links TRBV19 with TRBJ1-5; D might be TRBD1 (6 bases). Germline V gives CDR1 LNHDA, CDR2 SQIVND (reference sequence). Deletions cut 7 bases from V and 1 base from J, with 11 bases between. The CDR3 runs 14 residues. CDR3 DNA sequence: TGTGCCAGTAACCTGGACAGAAGCAATCAGCCCCAGCATTTT. It is translated as CASNLDRSNQPQHF.

The chain links TRBV7-6 to TRBJ2-2; the match to TRBD1 covers 8 bases. CDR1 and CDR2 (germline): SGHVS, FNYEAQ. The CDR3 runs to 16 residues. V lost 5 bases and J lost 1; bases outside the gene matches: 6. The CDR3 loop reads CASSPTGGMNTGELFF. CDR3 in DNA: TGTGCCAGCAGCCCAACAGGGGGGATGAACACCGGGGAGCTGTTTTTT. The full variable domain, completed using reference TRBV7-6 and TRBJ2-2, is GAGVSQSPRYKVTKRGQDVALRCDPISGHVSLYWYRQALGQGPEFLTYFNYEAQQDKSGLPNDRFSAERPEGSISTLTIQRTEQRDSAMYRCASSPTGGMNTGELFFGEGSRLTVL.

Comment on this clone: The DNA is omitted, as the CDR3 cannot be located on it reliably, and the CDR3 follows TCRdb's listing. The chain carries TRBV7-9 and TRBJ1-4; the table's D call, TRBD1, has no DNA check behind it. A total of 14 residues make up the CDR3, ends included. Germline CDR1 reads SEHNR; CDR2 reads FQNEAQ (reference sequence). The CDR3 region is CASSFGQGARGAVF.

Only a few counts were recorded for this clone. The chain has TRBV6-4 and TRBJ1-2; D is unresolved. The CDR3 runs 15 residues. Trimming stripped 2 bases from V and 4 bases from J, with 14 bases between. Germline CDR1 MRHNA, CDR2 SNTAGT. The CDR3 reads CASSDDGEVAYGYTF. CDR3 in DNA: TGTGCCAGCAGTGACGACGGGGAAGTGGCCTATGGCTACACCTTC.

The CDR3 here is CASSSISGGAYNEQFF. DNA of the CDR3: TGCGCCAGCAGCTCCATTAGCGGGGGGGCCTACAATGAGCAGTTCTTC. V usage is TRBV5-1 and J usage is TRBJ2-1, with 11 positions matching TRBD2. The ends lost 3 bases at V and 2 bases at J; junction bases unmatched: 4. Looked up from germline, CDR1 is SGHRS and CDR2 is YFSETQ. This CDR3 region has 16 residues.

The gene calls are TRBV2 and TRBJ1-2, with D possibly being TRBD1 (6 bases). CDR3 length: 14 amino acids. Trimming stripped 5 bases from V and 6 bases from J, with 16 bases between. Germline V gene sequence: CDR1 SNHLY, CDR2 FYNNEI. The CDR3, as DNA: TGTGCCAGCAGTTACCTACAGGGAAGGGATGGCTACACCTTC. It is translated as CASSYLQGRDGYTF.